Following are 21 T cell receptor beta chains from one sample sequenced in a study of blood T cell repertoires in COVID-19. The assay was immunoSEQ multiplex PCR, and TCRdb's table has in-frame clones only and misses some. Of about 270,000 clones in the sample, around 90% are singletons; the top ten hold less than 3.5%. Sequenced sample: PBMCs or T cells enriched from blood (not recorded which). All receptors derive from a man aged 40-49 years who had been exposed to COVID-19.

This chain links TRBV5-6 with TRBJ2-7; possibly TRBD2 for D (5 bases). Trimming shortened V by 4 bases and J by 5 bases, and 19 bases separated the two germline ends. The germline V gene encodes CDR1 SGHDT and CDR2 YYEEEE. The CDR3 totals 15 residues. CDR3 residues: CASSHLVRGRDEQYF. CDR3 nucleotide sequence: TGTGCCAGCAGCCACCTTGTTCGGGGTCGCGACGAGCAGTACTTC.

The chain links TRBV4-2 to TRBJ2-1; D is ambiguous. The V and J ends lost 0 bases and 6 bases respectively, with 6 bases between them. CDR1 and CDR2 from the germline V gene are LGHNA and YNFKEQ. The CDR3 is 13 amino acids. The CDR3 protein is CASSQDFGNEQFF. The DNA of the CDR3 is TGTGCCAGCAGCCAAGATTTCGGCAATGAGCAGTTCTTC.

J is TRBJ1-5 and V is TRBV2; the D is unclear. In germline, CDR1 is SNHLY, CDR2 FYNNEI. Between the trimmed V and J ends, which lost 8 bases and 2 bases, there was a span of 16 bases. The CDR3 consists of 15 residues. As DNA, the CDR3 is TGTGCCAGCCATAGCGGATTTGGGGGCAATCAGCCCCAGCATTTT. Encoded protein: CASHSGFGGNQPQHF.

V and J are TRBV2 and TRBJ1-1, with no clear D. Germline CDR1 reads SNHLY; CDR2 reads FYNNEI. This CDR3 has 16 amino acids. V lost 5 bases and J 0 bases, leaving 16 bases between the germline ends. The CDR3 DNA reads TGTGCCAGCAGTCCTACGCAGGTAGAATTGAACACTGAAGCTTTCTTT. It yields the protein CASSPTQVELNTEAFF.

Here the CDR3 reads CSVADRAPGANVLTF. The CDR3 nucleotides read TGCAGCGTTGCTGACAGGGCCCCTGGGGCCAACGTCCTGACTTTC. The V gene is TRBV29-1, the J gene TRBJ2-6, with 7 nucleotides matching TRBD1. V shed 4 bases and J 2 bases; nucleotides not matched to a gene: 5. The germline gives CDR1 SQVTM, CDR2 ANQGSEA. The CDR3 consists of 15 residues.

J is TRBJ2-1 and V is TRBV7-3; D is unclear. Germline V gene data show CDR1 as SGHTA and CDR2 as FQGTGA. The V gene lost 5 bases and the J gene lost 6 bases, with 14 bases spanning the gap. The CDR3 runs 14 residues. Here the CDR3 reads CASSHISGPNEQFF. Here the CDR3 DNA reads TGTGCCAGCAGCCATATCTCGGGTCCCAATGAGCAGTTCTTC. The full variable domain, rest sourced from reference TRBV7-3 and TRBJ2-1, is GAGVSQTPSNKVTEKGKYVELRCDPISGHTALYWYRQSLGQGPEFLIYFQGTGAADDSGLPNDRFFAVRPEGSVSTLKIQRTERGDSAVYLCASSHISGPNEQFFGPGTRLTVL.

The V and J genes are TRBV5-4 and TRBJ2-1; 7 positions agree with TRBD2. Germline V gene sequence: CDR1 SGHNT, CDR2 YYREEE (reference sequence). The CDR3 length is 19 residues. V trimming: 0 bases; J trimming: 1 base; junction bases outside the gene matches: 13. In nucleotides, the CDR3 is TGTGCCAGCAGCTTGGGGTCACGAGCTAGCGGTTATTCCTACAATGAGCAGTTCTTC. Residues: CASSLGSRASGYSYNEQFF.

This rearrangement joins TRBV27 to TRBJ2-7; 7 positions match TRBD1. V was clipped by 4 bases and J by 3 bases; unmatched bases: 6. Germline V gene sequence: CDR1 MNHEY, CDR2 SMNVEV (reference sequence). This CDR3 contains 14 residues. CDR3 DNA: TGTGCCAGCAGTTCACCGGGACAGAACTACGAGCAGTACTTC. It codes for CASSSPGQNYEQYF.

V and J are TRBV19 and TRBJ1-5, with 9 bases that match TRBD1. The germline V gene has CDR1 LNHDA and CDR2 SQIVND (reference sequence). J gave up 2 bases and V 7 bases, and 6 bases lay outside the gene matches. The CDR3 runs to 15 residues. The CDR3 sequence is CASTTGQGGNQPQHF. The CDR3 nucleotides read TGTGCCAGTACTACGGGACAGGGAGGCAATCAGCCCCAGCATTTT.

The chain joins TRBV10-1 to TRBJ2-7; TRBD1 matches at 8 bases. Germline values: CDR1 WNHNN, CDR2 SYGVQD (reference sequence). The CDR3 spans 14 residues. Trimming cost V 2 bases and J 2 bases; bases outside gene matches: 2. DNA for the CDR3: TGCGCCAGCAGTGAGGGACAGGGCCCCTACGAGCAGTACTTC. Amino acids: CASSEGQGPYEQYF.

This rearrangement joins TRBV5-1 to TRBJ1-2; 7 bases are shared with TRBD1. The trim removed 0 bases at V and 6 bases at J, leaving 5 bases unmatched. This CDR3 region has 14 residues. From germline, CDR1 is SGHRS and CDR2 YFSETQ. The CDR3 sequence: CASSLVPGGHGYTF. The CDR3 DNA follows: TGCGCCAGCAGCTTGGTGCCAGGGGGTCATGGCTACACCTTC.

The CDR3 region is CASSFSGAGEAFF. The CDR3 DNA sequence: TGTGCCAGCAGCTTTTCAGGGGCTGGTGAAGCTTTCTTT. The chain links TRBV5-4 to TRBJ1-1, with D maybe TRBD1 (6 bases). V lost 2 bases and J 7 bases, leaving 12 bases between the germline ends. CDR3 length: 13 residues. Germline-derived CDR1 and CDR2 are SGHNT and YYREEE (reference sequence).

The chain recombines TRBV9 with TRBJ1-6; TRBD1 aligns across 7 bases. The CDR3 is made up of 16 amino acids. The J segment lost 10 bases and the V segment lost 3 bases, leaving 13 bases of the junction unmatched. CDR1 is SGDLS, CDR2 YYNGEE, per germline. The CDR3 is CASSAQGQLVGSPLHF. The DNA of the CDR3 is TGTGCCAGCAGCGCCCAGGGACAGCTAGTGGGCTCACCCCTCCACTTT.

This sequence joins TRBV10-3 and TRBJ1-2, with D unresolved. Trimming took off 7 bases at V and 6 bases at J, with 9 bases between the two ends. The germline CDR1 and CDR2 sequences are ENHRY and SYGVKD. This CDR3 has 11 residues. The CDR3 DNA reads TGTGCCATCAAGGGAGGCCATGGCTACACCTTC. Its protein is CAIKGGHGYTF.

This rearrangement joins TRBV7-9 to TRBJ2-7, with TRBD2 matching 9 bases. Germline V gene sequence: CDR1 SEHNR, CDR2 FQNEAQ (reference sequence). Unmatched junction bases numbered 11, after V lost 5 bases and J lost 6 bases. The CDR3 runs 15 residues. In DNA, the CDR3 is TGTGCCAGCAGCCCCCCCGGAGCGGGAGGTGGCGAGCAGTACTTC. Its protein is CASSPPGAGGGEQYF.

The chain joins TRBV6-5 to TRBJ2-7, with a weak D call TRBD1 (6 bases). Looked up from germline, CDR1 is MNHEY and CDR2 is SVGAGI. V was cut by 5 bases and J by 3 bases, with 11 bases left in between. The CDR3 sequence is 13 residues long. DNA of the CDR3: TGTGCCAGCAGTCCCACAGGGAGCTACGAGCAGTACTTC. Its translation is CASSPTGSYEQYF.

This chain links TRBV30 with TRBJ2-5; the D gene is possibly TRBD1 (5 bases). Trimming took 1 base from V and 4 from J, leaving 7 bases between them. Per germline, CDR1 GTSNPN and CDR2 SVGIG (reference sequence). The CDR3 spans 12 residues. CDR3: CAWSGRGETQYF. CDR3 sequence (DNA): TGTGCCTGGAGTGGTAGGGGAGAGACCCAGTACTTC.

This chain uses TRBV7-9 with TRBJ1-3, with no clear D. The germline V and J ends were trimmed by 5 bases and 1 base, with 12 bases remaining between them. The CDR3 is 15 amino acids. Germline CDR1 reads SEHNR; CDR2 reads FQNEAQ (reference sequence). This CDR3 is CASSGGFRSGNTIYF. The CDR3 DNA sequence: TGTGCCAGCAGCGGAGGGTTTCGGTCTGGAAACACCATATATTTT.

J is TRBJ2-7 and V is TRBV6-5; D uncertain. Trimming pared 5 bases from V and 6 bases from J, leaving 14 bases between. The CDR3 runs 13 residues. Per germline, CDR1 MNHEY and CDR2 SVGAGI. The CDR3 is CASSPIRVGEQYF. Written as DNA, the CDR3 is TGTGCCAGCAGTCCGATTCGGGTAGGCGAGCAGTACTTC.

This chain joins TRBV28 and TRBJ1-6, with TRBD1 matching over 8 bases. With 2 bases clipped from V and 11 bases from J, the junction kept 5 bases outside the gene matches. The length of the CDR3 is 14 residues. Germline V gene sequence: CDR1 MDHEN, CDR2 SYDVKM. CDR3 sequence reads: CASSLTRQGTPLHF. CDR3 bases: TGTGCCAGCAGTTTAACCCGACAGGGGACACCCCTCCACTTT.

The chain combines TRBV18 with TRBJ1-6; 8 nucleotides agree with TRBD1. The CDR3 length is 16 residues. V gave up 2 bases and J gave up 8 bases; unmatched junction bases: 8. Germline V CDR1 and CDR2: KGHSH, LQKENI. The CDR3 coding sequence is TGTGCCAGCTCACCAGAGGACAGGGTGGATGATTCACCCCTCCACTTT. Residues: CASSPEDRVDDSPLHF. The full variable domain, with the rest looked up from reference TRBV18 and TRBJ1-6, is NAGVMQNPRHLVRRRGQEARLRCSPMKGHSHVYWYRQLPEEGLKFMVYLQKENIIDESGMPKERFSAEFPKEGPSILRIQQVVRGDSAAYFCASSPEDRVDDSPLHFGNGTRLTVT.